Reported below is one T cell receptor (beta chain). Its cognate antigen is unknown. There are 13 residues in the CDR3. V was trimmed by 5 bases and J by 0 bases, leaving 5 bases between them. Looked up from germline, CDR1 is LGHNT and CDR2 is FRNRAP. The source of the sample is a study of human T cells and chemical hapten exposure. Study observations and caveats: Alopecia was present in the donors, so their immune response may differ from healthy people's.

TCRdb recomputed calls from the RACE reads with MiXCR, one row per CDR3 protein. The repertoire holds approximately 110,000 distinct CDR3 sequences, 9.5% to 11% seen once, with 3.5% in the top ten. Time point indicated: patch test 1, 2 weeks after DPC sensitization. The sample's treatment: therapeutic diphenylcyclopropenone sensitization with weekly scalp DPC. The TCR sequence derives from a woman aged 40 to 50 with alopecia areata. Some clones in this sample may be carry-over from other donors' samples. The chain employs TRBV12-5 and TRBJ1-3; D ambiguous. The sequencing used whole blood, collected in connection with sensitization to the hapten diphenylcyclopropenone (DPC). The CDR3 is CASGQSSGNTIYF. The CDR3 DNA sequence: TGTGCTAGTGGTCAAAGCTCTGGAAACACCATATATTTT. The full variable domain, completed using reference TRBV12-5 and TRBJ1-3, is DARVTQTPRHKVTEMGQEVTMRCQPILGHNTVFWYRQTMMQGLELLAYFRNRAPLDDSGMPKDRFSAEMPDATLATLKIQPSEPRDSAVYFCASGQSSGNTIYFGEGSWLTVV.